A single T cell receptor (beta chain) is shown here with its context. Its cognate antigen is unknown. Profiled with immunoSEQ multiplex PCR; TCRdb holds only in-frame clones, not every one. Of about 25,000 clones in the sample, 77% were seen once. Indicated time point: week 5, during vaccination. Every single dose of the vaccine, 300 ug of mutant IDH1 20-mer peptide, came with topical imiquimod. Donors' newly diagnosed IDH1-mutant WHO grade 3 or 4 astrocytomas lacked nuclear ATRX. These data come from a study of a mutant IDH1 vaccine in newly diagnosed glioma. As for the study in general: Vaccines began 4-6 weeks after radiotherapy alone, or with temozolomide cycles. General observations from the study: Around 92% of patients showed vaccine-induced immune responses across multiple MHC alleles. Pseudoprogression apparently lacked any relation to changes in top peripheral T cell clonotypes.

J was trimmed by 10 bases and V by 9 bases; bases with no gene match: 11. CDR1 MNHNS and CDR2 SASEGT come from the germline V gene. The CDR3 spans 12 residues. Sequencing was performed on PBMCs, taken from a glioma patient whose treatment included an IDH1 peptide vaccine. This sequence joins TRBV6-1 and TRBJ2-7, with 8 nucleotides matching TRBD1. The TCR originated in a middle-aged man with glioma. The CDR3: CASRSQGQDQYV. The DNA of the CDR3 is TGTGCCAGTAGATCCCAGGGACAGGACCAGTACGTC.